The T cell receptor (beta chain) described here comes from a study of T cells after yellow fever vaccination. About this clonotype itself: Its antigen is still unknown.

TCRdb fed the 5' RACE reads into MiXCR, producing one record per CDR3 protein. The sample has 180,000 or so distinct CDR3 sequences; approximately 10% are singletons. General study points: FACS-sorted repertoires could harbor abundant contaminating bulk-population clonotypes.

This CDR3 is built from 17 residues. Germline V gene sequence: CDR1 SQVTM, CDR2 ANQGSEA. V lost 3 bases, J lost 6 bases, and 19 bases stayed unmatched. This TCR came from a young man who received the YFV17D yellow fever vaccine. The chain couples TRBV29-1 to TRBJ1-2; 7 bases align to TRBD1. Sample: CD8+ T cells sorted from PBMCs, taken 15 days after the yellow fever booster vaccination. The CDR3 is CSVDKSGRGQEQDGYTF. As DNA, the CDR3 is TGCAGCGTTGACAAGTCAGGTCGTGGACAGGAGCAAGATGGCTACACCTTC.